This T cell receptor beta chain was found in a study of glioma-infiltrating T cells after dendritic cell vaccination. Only patients with spare fresh-frozen tumor and over two years of follow-up were included. PBMC sampling occurred before vaccination, two weeks after the third dose, and at progression. Some clones are missing from TCRdb's copy, which holds only in-frame ones; the method was immunoSEQ multiplex PCR. Among tens of thousands of clones, more than 65% were seen once, and the ten largest hold approximately 2.3%. Trimming took 7 bases from V and 3 from J; bases not matched to a gene: 4. This CDR3 is built from 13 residues. In germline, CDR1 is SNHLY, CDR2 FYNNEI.

The sample was blood, taken before dendritic cell vaccination. This TCR was recovered from a human donor with glioblastoma. The chain couples TRBV2 to TRBJ2-7, with 9 bases aligning to TRBD1. CDR3 protein: CASTVTGGYEQYF. The CDR3 DNA reads as TGTGCCAGCACCGTGACAGGGGGCTACGAGCAGTACTTC.